The rows below give T cell receptor beta chains drawn from one sample of a study of cytomegalovirus exposure and HLA in healthy donors. Sequencing was performed with immunoSEQ multiplex PCR; in TCRdb, only in-frame clones are kept and a portion is missing. The sample holds some 120,000 clones, 6.5% to 9.5% seen once. Sequenced: PBMCs. The receptors were sampled from a woman between 35 and 50 years old in good health and CMV-seropositive. CDR3s include the opening cysteine and the closing phenylalanine or tryptophan. The D gene is left open where the match is weak. Size tells how often a clone was seen (once, few, many) or the class of an expanded clone, and some rows leave it out.

NA	TRBV15	TRBJ1-1	few	TGTGCCACCAGCAGAGACAGCGCCGGGGGCACTGAAGCTTTCTTT	CATSRDSAGGTEAFF
NA	TRBV21-1	TRBJ1-2	few	TGTGCCAGCAGCAAAGAGCGTCCTCATGGCTACACCTTC	CASSKERPHGYTF
NA	TRBV27	TRBJ1-1	few	TGTGCCAGCAGTCCGGGGGGGATGAACACTGAAGCTTTCTTT	CASSPGGMNTEAFF
TRBD1	TRBV29-1	TRBJ1-2	NA	TGCAGCGTTGAGGACAGGGAGGTTGGTGGCTACACCTTC	CSVEDREVGGYTF
NA	TRBV7-6	TRBJ2-1	few	TGTGCCAGCAGCGCCGAGGACAGAGATTACAATGAGCAGTTCTTC	CASSAEDRDYNEQFF
TRBD1	TRBV7-6	TRBJ2-1	NA	TGTGCCAGCAGCACCGGGACAGCCAGCTCCTACAATGAGCAGTTCTTC	CASSTGTASSYNEQFF
NA	TRBV2	TRBJ2-7	few	TGTGCCAGCAGTGGAACACAGGGACCGCAGTACTTC	CASSGTQGPQYF
TRBD1	TRBV27	TRBJ1-2	few	TGTGCCAGCAGTTTAGCGGGACAGAACTATGGCTACACCTTC	CASSLAGQNYGYTF
NA	TRBV30	TRBJ2-2	NA	TGTGCCTGGAGACTAAGGCCGGACACCGGGGAGCTGTTTTTT	CAWRLRPDTGELFF
NA	TRBV5-5	TRBJ2-7	NA	TGTGCCAGCAGCTGGGGGCGGGTCAACGAGCAGTACTTC	CASSWGRVNEQYF
NA	TRBV5-1	TRBJ1-3	few	TGCGCCAGCAGCTCCGCCGCACAGGCTGGAAACACCATATATTTT	CASSSAAQAGNTIYF
NA	TRBV7-2	TRBJ2-1	NA	TGTGCCAGCAGCTTAGGTGGCAGCTACAATGAGCAGTTCTTC	CASSLGGSYNEQFF
NA	TRBV28	TRBJ2-5	few	TGTGCCAGCAGTTTTACTAGGGGGTACCAAGAGACCCAGTACTTC	CASSFTRGYQETQYF
NA	TRBV5-4	TRBJ2-7	NA	TGTGCCAGCAGCTTGAGGGGAGGCTACGAGCAGTACTTC	CASSLRGGYEQYF
TRBD1	TRBV7-8	TRBJ1-5	few	TGTGCCAGCAGCAGGGGGACAGGGAATAGCAATCAGCCCCAGCATTTT	CASSRGTGNSNQPQHF
TRBD1	TRBV28	TRBJ1-6	few	TGTGCCAGCAGCCCGATCGACAGGGGTTCACCCCTCCACTTT	CASSPIDRGSPLHF
TRBD1	TRBV28	TRBJ2-5	NA	TGTGCCAGCAGTCCGCCCGACAGGGTGGAGACCCAGTACTTC	CASSPPDRVETQYF
NA	TRBV14	TRBJ1-1	few	TGTGCCAGCAGCCAAGAACCGGGGGCGGGGGGGGCCACTGAAGCTTTCTTT	CASSQEPGAGGATEAFF
TRBD2	TRBV11-3	TRBJ2-1	NA	TGTGCCAGCAGCCCGGGAGGCGGGAGCTCCTACAATGAGCAGTTCTTC	CASSPGGGSSYNEQFF
TRBD2	TRBV6-4	TRBJ2-3	NA	TGTGCCAGCAGTGATCACGTAGCGGGGGGCGTAGATACGCAGTATTTT	CASSDHVAGGVDTQYF
TRBD2	TRBV7-9	TRBJ2-5	few	TGTGCCAGCTCACGACTAGCGGGGGAAGAGACCCAGTACTTC	CASSRLAGEETQYF
TRBD2	TRBV9	TRBJ2-2	NA	TGTGCCAGCAGCGTAAACCCGGGGGGGAACACCGGGGAGCTGTTTTTT	CASSVNPGGNTGELFF
NA	TRBV30	TRBJ1-2	few	TGTGCCTGGAGTGTACAGGGATTCAGTAGCTACACCTTC	CAWSVQGFSSYTF
NA	TRBV19	TRBJ2-2	few	TGTGCCAGTAGTATGCGTCACCCTAACACCGGGGAGCTGTTTTTT	CASSMRHPNTGELFF
TRBD2	TRBV9	TRBJ2-7	NA	TGTGCCAGCAATAAAGGGACTAGCGGGGCCAACGAGCAGTACTTC	CASNKGTSGANEQYF
TRBD1	TRBV28	TRBJ1-2	few	TGTGCCAGCAATGACAGGGCGCAACTTAACTATGGCTACACCTTC	CASNDRAQLNYGYTF
TRBD1	TRBV7-9	TRBJ2-3	NA	TGTGCCAGCAGCTCTCAAGGACAGGGGACCCGTTGGGATACGCAGTATTTT	CASSSQGQGTRWDTQYF
NA	TRBV6-1	TRBJ2-7	NA	TGTGCCAGCAGTGAAGCGCTTCTCCCCGGCTTGCGAGTGGGCCCCTACGAGCAGTACTTC	CASSEALLPGLRVGPYEQYF
NA	TRBV6-1	TRBJ1-5	NA	TGTGCCAGCAGTAACATCCATAGCAATCAGCCCCAGCATTTT	CASSNIHSNQPQHF
TRBD1	TRBV5-1	TRBJ1-5	NA	TGCGCCAGCAGCTTGACAGGGGACCATCAGCCCCAGCATTTT	CASSLTGDHQPQHF
TRBD1	TRBV19	TRBJ1-1	few	TGTGCCAGTAGTACCCGGGGACAGGGGGCTTCCACTGAAGCTTTCTTT	CASSTRGQGASTEAFF
NA	TRBV7-3	TRBJ2-2	NA	TGTGCCAGCAGCCGTCAGGGAAGCACCGGGGAGCTGTTTTTT	CASSRQGSTGELFF
NA	TRBV5-1	TRBJ1-1	NA	TGCGCCAGCAGCTTGTTAGCACAGGGCAACACTGAAGCTTTCTTT	CASSLLAQGNTEAFF
NA	TRBV9	TRBJ1-1	few	TGTGCCAGCAACCCCGCGGGGTCGAACACTGAAGCTTTCTTT	CASNPAGSNTEAFF
TRBD1	TRBV7-3	TRBJ1-6	NA	TGTGCCAGCAGCATGGACAGGGGAGGCAATTCACCCCTCCACTTT	CASSMDRGGNSPLHF
TRBD1	TRBV7-7	TRBJ2-7	once	TGTGCCAGCAGCTTATTGGGACAGGGGGACGAGCAGTACTTC	CASSLLGQGDEQYF
NA	TRBV5-1	TRBJ1-1	few	TGCGCCAGCAGGGCCGCCGGCGGGGCCCGGAACACTGAAGCTTTCTTT	CASRAAGGARNTEAFF
TRBD1	TRBV27	TRBJ2-7	NA	TGTGCCAGCAGTTTAGAGGGACAGGGGTTCTACGAGCAGTACTTC	CASSLEGQGFYEQYF
NA	TRBV5-1	TRBJ1-1	few	TGCGCCAGCAGCTTATGGCAGGGGCAAACTGAAGCTTTCTTT	CASSLWQGQTEAFF